The T cell receptor beta chain under discussion was sequenced for a study of OX40 agonist ivuxolimab in advanced cancers. Study-level results: With doses of 0.1 to 3.0 mg/kg, CD4+ and CD8+ blood T cells had undergone clonal expansion by week 6.

The table lists this clone with a few counts. Its matching antigen is unknown. Sequencing was performed with immunoSEQ multiplex PCR; in TCRdb, only in-frame clones are kept and a portion is missing. Here the sample spans around 94,000 clones, roughly 84% being singletons. CDR1 MDHEN and CDR2 SYDVKM come from the germline V gene. This CDR3 is built from 13 residues. V lost 4 bases, J lost 2 bases, and 7 bases lay in between. This chain joins TRBV28 and TRBJ2-3; D may be TRBD1 or TRBD2 (5 bases each). The clonotype was recovered from an adult with an advanced solid tumor such as melanoma, head and neck, liver or kidney cancer. The sample consisted of CD4+ or CD8+ T cells sorted from blood, taken in a trial of the OX40 agonist ivuxolimab. The CDR3 bases are TGTGCCAGCAGTTCGGGGCTCACAGATACGCAGTATTTT. It codes for CASSSGLTDTQYF.